The 8 T cell receptor beta chains presented below share a single source sample, sequenced in a study of beta chain features in type 1 diabetes. General study results and limits: When Type 1 diabetes patients were examined, their TCRB CDR3s proved moderately but significantly shorter in all four CD4+ subsets.

TCRB transcripts that were expressed got sequenced, as all of the isolated RNA had been reverse transcribed. Only in-frame clones appear in the TCRdb table, and some are missing; sequencing was by immunoSEQ multiplex PCR. The sample includes about 180,000 clones, 7% to 9% of them seen just once. No antigen has been identified for these receptors. The sample was central memory CD4+ T cells from blood. The origin of the receptors is a man younger than 30 with type 1 diabetes.

V usage is TRBV19 and J usage is TRBJ2-2; 11 bases line up with TRBD1. CDR1 and CDR2 from the germline V gene are LNHDA and SQIVND (reference sequence). The CDR3 sequence is 17 residues long. V lost 3 bases and J lost 0; bases outside the gene matches: 3. CDR3 nucleotide sequence: TGTGCCAGTAGTATTCGGACAGGGGGCGCGAACACCGGGGAGCTGTTTTTT. Protein: CASSIRTGGANTGELFF.

This clone was observed a few times. The chain is built from TRBV21-1 and TRBJ2-3; the table's D call of TRBD1 was not tested on the DNA. TRBV21-1 is labeled a pseudogene. CDR3 length equals 16 residues. The CDR3 reads CASSIPTLQGGDTQYF. In nucleotides, the CDR3 is TGTGCCAGCAGCATCCCGACACTCCAAGGTGGGGATACGCAGTATTTT.

Only a few counts were recorded for this clone. The gene calls are TRBV28 and TRBJ1-2; a possible D gene is TRBD1 (6 bases). This CDR3 has 16 amino acids. Germline V gene data show CDR1 as MDHEN and CDR2 as SYDVKM. With 8 bases removed from V and 2 bases from J, the gap between germline ends came to 21 bases. The CDR3 nucleotides are TGTGCCAGCCAGCCCGGGGGGCGCGGGGAGAACTATGGCTACACCTTC. This translates into CASQPGGRGENYGYTF.

This clone has just a few counts. Other DNA sequences in the same sample also yield this CDR3. The chain recombines TRBV5-1 with TRBJ2-5; D is unresolved. Germline V gives CDR1 SGHRS, CDR2 YFSETQ. V was clipped by 0 bases and J by 1 base, with 7 bases between them. The CDR3 extends over 14 amino acids. The DNA for the CDR3 is TGCGCCAGCAGCTTGGGCGATTCCCAAGAGACCCAGTACTTC. Translated, it gives CASSLGDSQETQYF.

This clone was picked up a small number of times. J is TRBJ2-3 and V is TRBV13; 10 nucleotides agree with TRBD2. Germline CDR1 and CDR2: PRHDT and FYEKMQ (reference sequence). The V segment lost 4 bases and the J segment 5 bases; nucleotides outside the gene matches: 3. This CDR3 has 14 residues. The CDR3 DNA reads TGTGCCAGCAGCTCCCGACTAGCGGGAGATACGCAGTATTTT. Its protein product is CASSSRLAGDTQYF.

This sequence joins TRBV28 and TRBJ1-6; weak D call: TRBD1 (5 bases). CDR1 and CDR2 (germline): MDHEN, SYDVKM. V lost 1 base to trimming and J lost 10 bases, with 11 bases between them. This CDR3 has 14 amino acids. The CDR3 loop reads CASSLFRDDSPLHF. The CDR3 DNA reads as TGTGCCAGCAGTTTATTCAGGGATGACTCACCCCTCCACTTT.

The chain has TRBV5-4 and TRBJ1-2, with a tentative D call TRBD1 (6 bases). The CDR3 runs to 14 residues. CDR1 and CDR2 from the germline V gene are SGHNT and YYREEE (reference sequence). V dropped 0 bases and J dropped 0 bases, with 6 bases sitting between them. In DNA form, the CDR3 reads TGTGCCAGCAGCTTGGACAGGGCTAACTATGGCTACACCTTC. The encoded protein is CASSLDRANYGYTF.

This clone has just a few counts. The chain joins TRBV4-3 to TRBJ1-1; D is perhaps TRBD1 (5 bases). V shed 1 base and J shed 1 base, with 19 bases lying between them. The germline CDR1 and CDR2 sequences are LGHNA and YSLEER. The CDR3 consists of 18 residues. CDR3 loop: CASSQALGGSGTNTEAFF. CDR3 in DNA: TGCGCCAGCAGCCAAGCCCTCGGGGGGTCTGGGACGAACACTGAAGCTTTCTTT.